Following are 2 T cell receptor beta chains from one sample sequenced in a study of CD8 T cells in Susac syndrome (dated by TCRdb to the late 2010s). The library was obtained by the immunoSEQ multiplex PCR assay. RNA was extracted using the RNeasy kit, and roughly 0.5 to 1 microgram was reverse transcribed with random hexamers. TCRdb reprocessing: public reads trimmed at Q25 with fastp, clones called with MiXCR, in-frame beta chains kept. Here each entry gathers all rows of one CDR3 protein and keeps the most common genes and DNA. The sample has tens of thousands of distinct CDR3 sequences on record, approximately 93% of them singletons. The ten top clones hold about 0.52% of the sample. The sequenced sample was CD8+ T cells from PBMCs. The receptors here all came from a human donor with Susac syndrome.

The chain links TRBV30 to TRBJ1-5; TRBD1 matches 9 bases. The CDR3 is made up of 14 amino acids. Germline assignment: CDR1 GTSNPN and CDR2 SVGIG (reference sequence). V was pared by 3 bases and J by 5 bases, with 5 bases of the junction left unmatched. CDR3 in amino acids: CAWRDRGWDQPQHF. The CDR3 DNA follows: TGTGCCTGGAGGGACAGGGGTTGGGATCAGCCCCAGCATTTT. Combining the CDR3 with reference TRBV30 and TRBJ1-5 gives the whole variable domain SQTIHQWPATLVQPVGSPLSLECTVEGTSNPNLYWYRQAAGRGLQLLFYSVGIGQISSEVPQNLSASRPQDRQFILSSKKLLLSDSGFYLCAWRDRGWDQPQHFGDGTRLSIL.

The rearrangement links TRBV6-2 or TRBV6-3 to TRBJ1-1; no clear D gene. Germline assignment: CDR1 MNHEY and CDR2 SVGEGT. The CDR3 spans 14 residues. V was shortened by 8 bases and J by 0 bases, with 13 bases between the two germline ends. This chain's CDR3 is CASGGGVLNTEAFF. The CDR3, as DNA: TGTGCCAGCGGAGGAGGAGTGCTGAACACTGAAGCTTTCTTT.